Below are 14 T cell receptor beta chains sequenced from a single sample in a study of a mutant IDH1 vaccine in newly diagnosed glioma. Here immunoSEQ multiplex PCR was the method, and the copy in TCRdb shows in-frame clones only, minus some. There are around 32,000 clones in the sample; around 80% occur only once, and 3% to 3.5% lies in the top ten. Time point in this sample: week 35, safety follow-up. All doses held 300 ug of mutant IDH1 20-mer peptide, with topical imiquimod. These receptors' targets are unknown. The sequenced sample was PBMCs, obtained from a glioma patient whose treatment included an IDH1 peptide vaccine. The receptors originated from a man aged 35-49 years with glioma. Some clones in this sample may be carry-over from other donors' samples.

The V call is TRBV4-2, the J call TRBJ2-7; no definite D call. V was shortened by 1 base and J by 7 bases, with 14 bases between the two germline ends. Germline V gene sequence: CDR1 LGHNA, CDR2 YNFKEQ. The CDR3 covers 14 residues. The CDR3 spells CASSQVGRSEEQYF. The CDR3 nucleotides are TGTGCCAGCAGCCAAGTCGGCAGGTCGGAAGAGCAGTACTTC.

This clone was recorded a few times. The chain couples TRBV10-1 to TRBJ2-7, with TRBD1 identical over 7 bases. CDR3 length equals 13 residues. Trimming cost V 6 bases and J 3 bases; bases outside gene matches: 5. Per germline, CDR1 WNHNN and CDR2 SYGVQD (reference sequence). CDR3 nucleotides: TGCGCCAGCAGCGGGACAGAGAACTACGAGCAGTACTTC. It translates to CASSGTENYEQYF.

V is TRBV19 and J is TRBJ1-1; perhaps TRBD1 as D (5 bases). V was shortened by 6 bases and J by 1 base, with 12 bases between the two germline ends. This CDR3 is built from 14 residues. Germline CDR1 and CDR2: LNHDA and SQIVND (reference sequence). CDR3 in amino acids: CASRALRANTEAFF. The CDR3 DNA reads TGTGCCAGTAGGGCCCTCAGGGCGAACACTGAAGCTTTCTTT.

This chain connects TRBV25-1 to TRBJ1-4, with D maybe TRBD1 (6 bases). The V gene's germline CDR1 is MGHDK and CDR2 SYGVNS. The CDR3 is 12 residues long. V was cut by 6 bases and J by 6 bases, with 8 bases left in between. The CDR3 protein is CASRGADEKLFF. CDR3 sequence (DNA): TGTGCCAGCAGGGGGGCGGATGAAAAACTGTTTTTT.

The gene calls are TRBV2 and TRBJ2-2, with D possibly TRBD1 on 6 matching bases. The V end was cut by 10 bases, the J end by 3 bases, with 18 bases between. Per germline, CDR1 SNHLY and CDR2 FYNNEI. CDR3 length equals 15 residues. This CDR3 reads CATPGHREDTGELFF. DNA for the CDR3: TGTGCCACTCCAGGGCACAGGGAAGACACCGGGGAGCTGTTTTTT.

The CDR3 here is CASSEALENTEAFF. Here the CDR3 DNA reads TGTGCCAGCAGTGAAGCGTTGGAGAACACTGAAGCTTTCTTT. J is TRBJ1-1 and V is TRBV2, with no clear D. CDR1 is SNHLY and CDR2 is FYNNEI in the germline V gene. Trimming took off 0 bases at V and 1 base at J, with 6 bases between the two ends. This CDR3 contains 14 residues.

The chain couples TRBV28 to TRBJ1-2, with TRBD1 matching 9 bases. Germline lookup yields CDR1 MDHEN and CDR2 SYDVKM. V was clipped by 6 bases and J by 0 bases; unmatched bases: 2. This CDR3 has 14 residues. The CDR3 DNA is TGTGCCAGCAGGGGGACAGGGACTAACTATGGCTACACCTTC. Translation: CASRGTGTNYGYTF.

This clone was detected a few times. The J gene is TRBJ1-1, the V gene TRBV29-1; a possible D gene is TRBD1 (6 bases). CDR3 size: 15 residues. The germline CDR1 and CDR2 sequences are SQVTM and ANQGSEA. V was clipped by 7 bases and J by 1 base, with 19 bases between them. For the CDR3, the DNA is TGCAGCGCCGAGCGGGGACAAAAGGCGAACACTGAAGCTTTCTTT. Its protein is CSAERGQKANTEAFF.

The rearrangement joins TRBV4-1 to TRBJ1-1; TRBD1 is a possible D gene (5 bases). The V gene's germline CDR1 is MGHRA and CDR2 YSYEKL. CDR3 length: 13 amino acids. Trimming removed 9 bases at V and 5 bases at J, with 16 bases between. The chain's CDR3 is CASRRGVSTEAFF. CDR3 sequence (DNA): TGCGCCAGTAGGCGGGGGGTGTCTACTGAAGCTTTCTTT.

CDR3 nucleotides: TGTGCCACCACTTTCGGGATGAACACTGAAGCTTTCTTT. Its translation: CATTFGMNTEAFF. The chain links TRBV6-1 to TRBJ1-1, with unresolved D. Germline lookup yields CDR1 MNHNS and CDR2 SASEGT. The ends were cut back, 10 bases at V and 0 bases at J, with 12 bases in the middle. This CDR3 is built from 13 residues.

This clone occurred a few times. The CDR3 DNA reads as TGTGCCAGCAGCGTAGAAGAGGGCTACGAGCAGTACTTC. As protein: CASSVEEGYEQYF. The V call is TRBV9, the J call TRBJ2-7; D perhaps matches TRBD2 (5 bases). With 0 bases removed from V and 3 bases from J, the gap between germline ends came to 7 bases. This CDR3 contains 13 residues. Germline assignment: CDR1 SGDLS and CDR2 YYNGEE.

The J gene is TRBJ1-2, the V gene TRBV6-6, with 12 nucleotides matching TRBD1. V was pared by 8 bases and J by 8 bases, with 6 bases of the junction left unmatched. CDR1 and CDR2 from the germline V gene are MNHNY and SVGAGI (reference sequence). This CDR3 has 13 amino acids. For the CDR3, the DNA is TGTGCCAGCGGGGGACAGGGGGCGATGGGCTACACCTTC. Translation gives CASGGQGAMGYTF.

The table lists this clone with a few counts. The chain joins TRBV5-1 to TRBJ2-7, with D maybe TRBD1 (6 bases). V was cut by 7 bases and J by 0 bases, with 20 bases left in between. This CDR3 comprises 16 residues. Germline lookup yields CDR1 SGHRS and CDR2 YFSETQ. CDR3 sequence reads: CASSPGGGHLSYEQYF. The CDR3 region has the DNA TGCGCCAGCTCCCCGGGTGGGGGACACCTCTCCTACGAGCAGTACTTC.

The rearrangement links TRBV5-1 to TRBJ1-4, with D possibly TRBD1 on 5 matching bases. Trimming cost V 1 base and J 7 bases, with 11 bases left between them. The V gene's germline CDR1 is SGHRS and CDR2 YFSETQ. CDR3 length: 14 amino acids. The CDR3 region has the DNA TGCGCCAGCAGCTTGAAGGGGTACGGTGAAAAACTGTTTTTT. Translation: CASSLKGYGEKLFF.